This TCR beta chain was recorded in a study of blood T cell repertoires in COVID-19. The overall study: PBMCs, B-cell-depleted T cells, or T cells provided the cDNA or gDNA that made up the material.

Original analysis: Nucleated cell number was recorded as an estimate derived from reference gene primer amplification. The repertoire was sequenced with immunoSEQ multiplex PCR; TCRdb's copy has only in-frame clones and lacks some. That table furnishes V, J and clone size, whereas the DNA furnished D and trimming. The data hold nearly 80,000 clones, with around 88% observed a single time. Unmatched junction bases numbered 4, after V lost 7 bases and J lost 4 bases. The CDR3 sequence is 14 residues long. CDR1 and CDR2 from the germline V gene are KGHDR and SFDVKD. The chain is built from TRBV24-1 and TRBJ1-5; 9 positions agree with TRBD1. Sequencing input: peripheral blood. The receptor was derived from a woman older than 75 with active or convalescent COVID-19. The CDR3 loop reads CATRGTGPNQPQHF. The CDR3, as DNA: TGTGCCACCAGGGGGACAGGGCCAAATCAGCCCCAGCATTTT.